These T cell receptor beta chains were read from a single sample in a study of T cell changes during pregnancy in multiple sclerosis. Using immunoSEQ multiplex PCR, the repertoire was profiled, and TCRdb retains in-frame clones only, with some absent. There are 90,000 or so clones in the sample; 90% to 95% occur only once, and more than 1.5% lies in the top ten. The material was peripheral blood, obtained after pregnancy. The receptors were sampled from a female donor in good health, enrolled as a control in a pregnancy study. CDR3s include the opening cysteine and the closing phenylalanine or tryptophan. The D gene is left open where the match is weak. A row's size may be missing; if present it is once, few, many or a size class.

j_call v_call clone_size d_call cdr3_nt cdr3_aa
TRBJ2-1 TRBV27 once TRBD2 TGTGCCAGCAGGTCTATGGGGGAGGGGAATGAGCAGTTCTTC CASRSMGEGNEQFF
TRBJ2-3 TRBV5-6 . . TGTGCCAGCAGCTTGTCGGGCGGGCTCCAGTCCGGCACAGATACGCAGTATTTT CASSLSGGLQSGTDTQYF
TRBJ2-3 TRBV5-1 . TRBD2 TGCGCCAGCAGCTTTGAGCCTAGCGGGACGACAGATACGCAGTATTTT CASSFEPSGTTDTQYF
TRBJ2-3 TRBV28 . . TGTGCCAGCAGCCTGAGCACAGATACGCAGTATTTT CASSLSTDTQYF
TRBJ1-2 TRBV4-2 . . TGTGCCAGCAGCCAGCTGTATGAGTTTGACTACACCTTC CASSQLYEFDYTF
TRBJ2-2 TRBV7-2 . . TGTGCCAGCAGCTTAGGGGCGGGCGGGGAGCTGTTTTTT CASSLGAGGELFF
TRBJ2-2 TRBV29-1 . . TGCAGCGCAGGGACTGAGAACACCGGGGAGCTGTTTTTT CSAGTENTGELFF
TRBJ2-3 TRBV27 . . TGTGCCAGCAGTTTATCCCCCCTAGGGGGTAGTGCAGATACGCAGTATTTT CASSLSPLGGSADTQYF
TRBJ1-2 TRBV7-8 once TRBD1 TGTGCCAGCAACACCAGCCCCGGGACAGGGGGCTACACCTTC CASNTSPGTGGYTF
TRBJ1-5 TRBV4-1 . . TGCGCCAGCAGCCAAGGTCCCAGAATTCAGCCCCAGCATTTT CASSQGPRIQPQHF
TRBJ2-2 TRBV2 . . TGTGCCAGCAGTGGGTTCGAGGCCGGGGAGCTGTTTTTT CASSGFEAGELFF
TRBJ2-7 TRBV6-5 . TRBD1 TGTGCCAGCAGCCTGGGACAGGGGCCCTACGAGCAGTACTTC CASSLGQGPYEQYF
TRBJ1-1 TRBV27 . . TGTGCCAGCAGTTTAGCCGCGGGTACGAACACTGAAGCTTTCTTT CASSLAAGTNTEAFF
TRBJ2-1 TRBV6-5 . . TGTGCCAGCAGCCGGACAGCCAATGAGCAGTTCTTC CASSRTANEQFF
TRBJ1-1 TRBV11-2 . . TGTGCCAGCAGCTCCCCCCGTACCGGGAACACTGAAGCTTTCTTT CASSSPRTGNTEAFF
TRBJ2-7 TRBV5-1 . TRBD1 TGCGCCAGCAGCGCCCGGGACAGGGGATCCTACGAGCAGTACTTC CASSARDRGSYEQYF
TRBJ2-7 TRBV2 . . TGTGCCAGCAGGGAGTTGAGGGACTACGAGCAGTACTTC CASRELRDYEQYF
TRBJ2-2 TRBV28 . . TGTGCCAGCAGTTCCGGCGGGGAGCTGTTTTTT CASSSGGELFF
TRBJ2-1 TRBV7-6 . . TGTGCCAGCAGCTTAGCGCCCCGGGATGAGCAGTTCTTC CASSLAPRDEQFF
TRBJ2-3 TRBV5-1 . TRBD1 TGCGCCAGCAGCTTGGGCGGACAGGGGACCCCAGATACGCAGTATTTT CASSLGGQGTPDTQYF
TRBJ2-6 TRBV2 . TRBD1 TGTGCCAGCACTGGAACAGGGGGCGCTGGGGCCAACGTCCTGACTTTC CASTGTGGAGANVLTF
TRBJ1-5 TRBV2 once . TGTGCCAGCAGCCCGGACAGTGCTCAGCCCCAGCATTTT CASSPDSAQPQHF
TRBJ2-7 TRBV6-5 . TRBD2 TGTGCCAGCAGTTCAAGACTAGCGGGAGAGGAGGACGAGCAGTACTTC CASSSRLAGEEDEQYF
TRBJ2-5 TRBV18 . TRBD1 TGTGCCAGCTCACGGGACAGGGGGGAGACCCAGTACTTC CASSRDRGETQYF
TRBJ2-7 TRBV7-9 . . TGTGCCAGCAGCTTAGACGGGATCGGGTCCGAGCAGTACTTC CASSLDGIGSEQYF
TRBJ1-5 TRBV28 . TRBD1 TGTGCCAGCAGCCGGACAGGGACTAGCAATCAGCCCCAGCATTTT CASSRTGTSNQPQHF
TRBJ2-5 TRBV2 . . TGTGCCAGCTCCACTTGGGTGGGCGAGACCCAGTACTTC CASSTWVGETQYF
TRBJ2-2 TRBV4-1 . TRBD2 TGCGCCAGCAGCACCGGGACTACAGTTGGGGCCGGGGAGCTGTTTTTT CASSTGTTVGAGELFF
TRBJ1-1 TRBV6-6 . TRBD1 TGTGCCAGCAGTGCCGGACAGGCGACTGAAGCTTTCTTT CASSAGQATEAFF
TRBJ1-5 TRBV2 . TRBD1 TGTGCCAGCAGTGAGGGACAGGGGTGGCGGCAGCCCCAGCATTTT CASSEGQGWRQPQHF
TRBJ2-7 TRBV11-1 . TRBD1 TGTGCCAGCAGCTATGCCGGGACAGTCTCCTACGAGCAGTACTTC CASSYAGTVSYEQYF
TRBJ2-1 TRBV19 . TRBD1 TGTGCCAGTAGTAGGGGGACAGGGAACTACAATGAGCAGTTCTTC CASSRGTGNYNEQFF
TRBJ1-2 TRBV28 . . TGTGCCAGCAGTTTATTCCAGGGCAACTATGGCTACACCTTC CASSLFQGNYGYTF
TRBJ1-1 TRBV27 few TRBD1 TGTGCCAGCAGTGGGCGGGACAGGGGATTGTCTTTCTTT CASSGRDRGLSFF
TRBJ1-1 TRBV2 . . TGTGCCAGCAGTGAATTGGCGGGCCTTTTCGCTGAAGCTTTCTTT CASSELAGLFAEAFF
TRBJ2-1 TRBV19 . TRBD1 TGTGCCAGTAGTAGGGGGACAGGCTACAATGAGCAGTTCTTC CASSRGTGYNEQFF
TRBJ2-7 TRBV10-1 . . TGCGCCAGCATAGTGTACGAGCAGTACTTC CASIVYEQYF
TRBJ2-1 TRBV30 once . TGTGCCTGGACAGGGCAATATAATGAGCAGTTCTTC CAWTGQYNEQFF